The 3 T cell receptor beta chains in this list originate from one sample, sequenced in a study of cytomegalovirus exposure and HLA in healthy donors (dated by TCRdb to 2015 to 2018). Library generation was performed with the immunoSEQ multiplex PCR assay. A mixture of 60 forward primers for TCR Vbeta segments and 13 reverse primers for TCR Jbeta segments was used in the multiplex PCR. The immuneACCESS repertoire file appears here via TCRdb, limited to in-frame rearrangements. These files lack a portion of the clones; in checked studies, under half of the deficit traces to unresolved V genes, and the cause of the others is not known. This sample holds 99,000 or so clones; roughly 85% were observed only once. The ten largest clonotypes hold roughly 5.9% of the sample. Sequencing was done on a sample of PBMCs. The receptors stem from a man aged 60 to 75 in good health and CMV-seropositive.

There are a few counts of this clone. This sequence joins TRBV7-8 and TRBJ2-7; D is possibly TRBD2 (5 bases). The CDR3 length is 14 residues. Germline assignment: CDR1 SGHVS and CDR2 FQNEAQ. The ends were cut back, 4 bases at V and 6 bases at J, with 16 bases in the middle. The CDR3 spells CASSSTREGAEQYF. The CDR3 DNA follows: TGTGCCAGCAGCTCCACTAGAGAGGGTGCCGAGCAGTACTTC. Combining the CDR3 with reference TRBV7-8 and TRBJ2-7 gives the whole variable domain GAGVSQSPRYKVAKRGQDVALRCDPISGHVSLFWYQQALGQGPEFLTYFQNEAQLDKSGLPSDRFFAERPEGSVSTLKIQRTQQEDSAVYLCASSSTREGAEQYFGPGTRLTVT.

V gene TRBV14 combines with J gene TRBJ1-6, with no clear D. The CDR3 runs to 17 residues. Trimming stripped 0 bases from V and 9 bases from J, with 18 bases between. Per germline, CDR1 SGHDN and CDR2 FVKESK. The CDR3 protein is CASSQEGRFARSSPLHF. The CDR3 bases are TGTGCCAGCAGCCAAGAAGGCAGGTTCGCTCGTAGTTCACCCCTCCACTTT.

The rearrangement uses TRBV18 and TRBJ2-7; TRBD1 aligns across 7 bases. Germline CDR1 is KGHSH and CDR2 is LQKENI. CDR3 length: 13 amino acids. V lost 3 bases to trimming and J lost 6 bases; unmatched junction nucleotides: 5. The CDR3 region has the DNA TGTGCCAGCTCACCCGGACAGGACTCCGAGCAGTACTTC. Translated: CASSPGQDSEQYF.